The 18 T cell receptor beta chains reported below all come from one sample, sequenced in a study of shared clonotypes between healthy human individuals. Profiling relied on immunoSEQ multiplex PCR, and the TCRdb table lists in-frame clones only, not all of them. This sample carries approximately 2,000,000 clones, about nine tenths of them seen once, and the ten largest clones take more than 0.35%. Sequenced material: naive CD4+ T cells from PBMCs. The subset here: CD45RA+ positively selected. Receptor source: a young man in good health. Some clones in this sample may be carry-over from other donors' samples.

This chain links TRBV5-1 with TRBJ2-7; tentative D call: TRBD2 (5 bases). Germline V gene sequence: CDR1 SGHRS, CDR2 YFSETQ. CDR3 length: 15 residues. The germline V and J ends were trimmed by 2 bases and 0 bases, with 12 bases remaining between them. CDR3: CASSFLRDPSYEQYF. CDR3 nucleotide sequence: TGCGCCAGCAGCTTTCTTCGGGATCCCTCCTACGAGCAGTACTTC.

Comments on this clone: The same CDR3 is also encoded by other DNA sequences in this sample. The chain is built from TRBV7-2 and TRBJ2-7, with 7 bases that match TRBD2. The V gene end was trimmed by 1 base and the J gene end by 3 bases; junction bases not matched to a gene: 3. Looked up from germline, CDR1 is SGHTA and CDR2 is FQGNSA. This CDR3 comprises 14 residues. The CDR3 DNA follows: TGTGCCAGCAGCTTAGGCGGGAGAGGCTACGAGCAGTACTTC. It is translated as CASSLGGRGYEQYF.

This rearrangement joins TRBV4-2 to TRBJ1-4, with TRBD1 as a possible D gene (5 bases). The germline V and J ends were trimmed by 7 bases and 4 bases, with 16 bases remaining between them. CDR3 length: 15 residues. Germline loops: CDR1 LGHNA, CDR2 YNFKEQ. CDR3 in DNA: TGTGCCAGCACATATCCCCGCGACAGTAATGAAAAACTGTTTTTT. Its translation: CASTYPRDSNEKLFF.

V usage is TRBV6-6 and J usage is TRBJ2-7, with D possibly matching TRBD1 (6 bases). CDR1 is MNHNY and CDR2 is SVGAGI in the germline V gene (reference sequence). The ends were cut back, 6 bases at V and 0 bases at J, with 12 bases in the middle. The CDR3 length is 14 residues. The CDR3 region is CASRDSISSYEQYF. In DNA, the CDR3 is TGTGCCAGCAGGGACAGCATCAGCTCCTACGAGCAGTACTTC.

The chain has TRBV5-6 and TRBJ1-1, with D possibly matching TRBD1 (5 bases). The CDR3 spans 15 residues. Germline loops: CDR1 SGHDT, CDR2 YYEEEE. Trimming stripped 4 bases from V and 5 bases from J, with 18 bases between. CDR3 in amino acids: CASSPPARDGTEAFF. In DNA, the CDR3 is TGTGCCAGCAGCCCTCCAGCCAGGGATGGGACTGAAGCTTTCTTT.

About this clone itself: The sample carries other DNA sequences with the same CDR3. This chain uses TRBV5-1 with TRBJ1-1; D is possibly TRBD1 (6 bases). The V end lost 0 bases, the J end lost 2 bases, and 8 bases lay between the germline ends. The CDR3 runs to 14 residues. Germline lookup yields CDR1 SGHRS and CDR2 YFSETQ. The CDR3 is CASSLGTENTEAFF. The CDR3 region has the DNA TGCGCCAGCAGCTTGGGGACAGAAAACACTGAAGCTTTCTTT.

As for this clone: A read error may account for a junction end that differs from germline. This chain connects TRBV25-1 to TRBJ1-2, with 7 bases aligning to TRBD1. The CDR3 contains 13 residues. Germline assignment: CDR1 MGHDK and CDR2 SYGVNS. CDR3 DNA: TGTGCCAGCAGTGCTGTCGTCGGACAGGCCCCTCACTTC. Translation gives CASSAVVGQAPHF.

This chain links TRBV5-1 with TRBJ2-3, with 9 bases lining up with TRBD2. Germline CDR1 reads SGHRS; CDR2 reads YFSETQ. CDR3 length equals 17 residues. The ends lost 4 bases at V and 0 bases at J; junction bases unmatched: 9. CDR3 DNA: TGCGCCAGCAGCGTATCGACTAGCGGAGCTAGCACAGATACGCAGTATTTT. Residues: CASSVSTSGASTDTQYF.

The chain combines TRBV5-1 with TRBJ1-2, with 8 nucleotides matching TRBD1. This CDR3 region has 19 residues. The junction had 17 bases not matched to a gene; V was cut back by 0 bases and J by 4 bases. The germline gives CDR1 SGHRS, CDR2 YFSETQ. The CDR3 protein is CASSLGGRTGSPRGYGYTF. In nucleotides, the CDR3 is TGCGCCAGCAGCTTGGGCGGTAGGACAGGGTCCCCTCGAGGCTATGGCTACACCTTC.

V and J are TRBV25-1 and TRBJ2-5; D uncertain. There are 12 residues in the CDR3. V lost 5 bases and J lost 1, with 5 bases in between. The germline V gene has CDR1 MGHDK and CDR2 SYGVNS. In DNA form, the CDR3 reads TGTGCCAGCAGTCGGAGCCAAGAGACCCAGTACTTC. Protein sequence: CASSRSQETQYF.

The rearrangement uses TRBV7-6 and TRBJ2-3, with unresolved D. This CDR3 is 16 amino acids long. Trimming left V 0 bases short and J 2 bases short, with 12 bases between. The V gene's germline CDR1 is SGHVS and CDR2 FNYEAQ. CDR3 DNA: TGTGCCAGCAGCTTAGCTGGTCAGGCCTCCACAGATACGCAGTATTTT. Its translation is CASSLAGQASTDTQYF.

The V and J genes are TRBV7-9 and TRBJ2-1, with 8 bases identical to TRBD1. The CDR3 covers 14 residues. After removal of 3 bases from V and 2 bases from J, the junction contained 0 bases not matched to a gene. The V gene's germline CDR1 is SEHNR and CDR2 FQNEAQ (reference sequence). CDR3 sequence reads: CASSLGQAYNEQFF. For the CDR3, the DNA is TGTGCCAGCAGCTTGGGACAGGCCTACAATGAGCAGTTCTTC.

CDR3 DNA sequence: TGTGCCAGCAGCCCACGGACTAGCGGGAGGAGTGAGCAGTTCTTC. Amino acid sequence: CASSPRTSGRSEQFF. V usage is TRBV5-4 and J usage is TRBJ2-1; 14 positions match TRBD2. J was trimmed by 9 bases and V by 4 bases; bases with no gene match: 6. The CDR3 has 15 amino acids. Germline assignment: CDR1 SGHNT and CDR2 YYREEE (reference sequence).

The sample holds a few counts of this clone. This rearrangement joins TRBV4-1 to TRBJ1-5, with D hard to call. Looked up from germline, CDR1 is MGHRA and CDR2 is YSYEKL. There are 16 residues in the CDR3. V lost 0 bases and J lost 5, with 14 bases in between. CDR3 coding DNA: TGCGCCAGCAGCCAAGATCCCCTTGGGAGGGATCAGCCCCAGCATTTT. It yields the protein CASSQDPLGRDQPQHF.

The rearrangement joins TRBV28 to TRBJ1-4; D unclear. The CDR3 spans 14 residues. Germline lookup yields CDR1 MDHEN and CDR2 SYDVKM. Trimming pared 5 bases from V and 0 bases from J, leaving 7 bases between. This CDR3 reads CASSRWATNEKLFF. CDR3 DNA sequence: TGTGCCAGCAGTCGGTGGGCAACTAATGAAAAACTGTTTTTT.

The rearrangement uses TRBV2 and TRBJ1-2; tentative D call: TRBD1 (6 bases). The CDR3 loop spans 14 amino acids. Trimming removed 8 bases from V and 10 bases from J, with 23 bases in between. The germline V gene has CDR1 SNHLY and CDR2 FYNNEI. The CDR3 sequence: CASCSPGGRRDYTF. CDR3 sequence (DNA): TGTGCCAGCTGTTCCCCTGGGGGGCGAAGGGACTACACCTTC.

The CDR3 nucleotides read TGTGCCAGCAGCTTTAGTACCCAGCGTGCGGCCGATACGCAGTATTTT. It is translated as CASSFSTQRAADTQYF. This chain links TRBV7-9 with TRBJ2-3, with D unclear. V was trimmed by 3 bases and J by 6 bases, leaving 19 bases between them. CDR3 size: 16 residues. The germline V gene has CDR1 SEHNR and CDR2 FQNEAQ (reference sequence).

V is TRBV6-6 and J is TRBJ2-5, with D perhaps assigned TRBD1 or TRBD2 (7 bases each). Germline V gene sequence: CDR1 MNHNY, CDR2 SVGAGI (reference sequence). This CDR3 is built from 16 residues. With 6 bases removed from V and 4 bases from J, the gap between germline ends came to 21 bases. CDR3 in amino acids: CASRAGEGAEGETQYF. The CDR3 DNA reads TGTGCCAGCAGGGCGGGGGAGGGGGCCGAGGGAGAGACCCAGTACTTC.